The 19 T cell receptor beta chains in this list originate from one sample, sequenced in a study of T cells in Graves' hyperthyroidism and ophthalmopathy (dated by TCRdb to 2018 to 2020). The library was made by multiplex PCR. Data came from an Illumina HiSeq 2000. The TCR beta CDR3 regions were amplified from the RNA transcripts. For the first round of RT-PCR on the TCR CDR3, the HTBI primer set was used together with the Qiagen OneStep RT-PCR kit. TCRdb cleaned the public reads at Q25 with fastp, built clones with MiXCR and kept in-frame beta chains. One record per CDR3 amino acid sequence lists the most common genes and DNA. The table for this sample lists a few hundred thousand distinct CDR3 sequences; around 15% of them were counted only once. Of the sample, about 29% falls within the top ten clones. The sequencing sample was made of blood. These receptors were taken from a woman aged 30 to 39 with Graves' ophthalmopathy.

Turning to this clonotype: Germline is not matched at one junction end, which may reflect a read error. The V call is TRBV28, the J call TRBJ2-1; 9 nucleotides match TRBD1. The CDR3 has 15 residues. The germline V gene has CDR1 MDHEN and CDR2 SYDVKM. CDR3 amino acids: CASSLPGQGYNEQLF. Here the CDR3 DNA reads TGTGCCAGCAGTTTACCGGGACAGGGTTACAATGAGCAGCTCTTC.

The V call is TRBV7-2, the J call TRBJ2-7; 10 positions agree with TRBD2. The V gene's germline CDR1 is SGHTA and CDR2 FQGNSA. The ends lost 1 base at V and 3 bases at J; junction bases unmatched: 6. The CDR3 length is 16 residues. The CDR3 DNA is TGTGCCAGCAGCTTAGAGTCGCTAGCGGGAGTCTACGAGCAGTACTTC. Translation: CASSLESLAGVYEQYF. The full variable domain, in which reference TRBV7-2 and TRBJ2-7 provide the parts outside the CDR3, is GAGVSQSPSNKVTEKGKDVELRCDPISGHTALYWYRQSLGQGLEFLIYFQGNSAPDKSGLPSDRFSAERTGGSVSTLTIQRTQQEDSAVYLCASSLESLAGVYEQYFGPGTRLTVT.

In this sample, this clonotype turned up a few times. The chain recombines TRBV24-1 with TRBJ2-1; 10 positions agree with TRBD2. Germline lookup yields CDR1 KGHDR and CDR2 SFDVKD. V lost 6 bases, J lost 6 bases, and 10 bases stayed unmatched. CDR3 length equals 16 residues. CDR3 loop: CATSTQPGLAANEQFF. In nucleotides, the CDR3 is TGTGCCACCAGTACCCAGCCTGGACTAGCGGCCAATGAGCAGTTCTTC.

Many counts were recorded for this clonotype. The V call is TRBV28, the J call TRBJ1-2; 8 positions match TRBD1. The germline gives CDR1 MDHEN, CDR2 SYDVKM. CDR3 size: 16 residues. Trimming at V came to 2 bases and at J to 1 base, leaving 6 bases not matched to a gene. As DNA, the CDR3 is TGTGCCAGCAGTTTACAGGGGGCAAGGGGTAACTATGGCTACACCTTC. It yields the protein CASSLQGARGNYGYTF.

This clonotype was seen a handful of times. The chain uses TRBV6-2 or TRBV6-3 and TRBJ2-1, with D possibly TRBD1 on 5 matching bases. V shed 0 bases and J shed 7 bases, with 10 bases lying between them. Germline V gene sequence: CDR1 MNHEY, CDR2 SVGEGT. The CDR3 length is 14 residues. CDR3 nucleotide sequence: TGTGCCAGCAGTTACTCAGGGGTCAAGAATGAGCAGTTCTTC. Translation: CASSYSGVKNEQFF.

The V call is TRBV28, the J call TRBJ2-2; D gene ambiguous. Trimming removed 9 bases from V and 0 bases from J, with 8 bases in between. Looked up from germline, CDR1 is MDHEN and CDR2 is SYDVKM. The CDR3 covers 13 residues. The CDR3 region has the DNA TGTGCCAGTACAGCCGCGAACACCGGGGAGCTGTTTTTT. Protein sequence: CASTAANTGELFF.

The chain's CDR3 is CASSGTSGTFQYF. The CDR3 DNA is TGTGCCAGCAGTGGGACTAGCGGGACCTTTCAGTACTTC. The genes are TRBV2 and TRBJ2-5; 12 bases are shared with TRBD2. The V gene's germline CDR1 is SNHLY and CDR2 FYNNEI. This CDR3 contains 13 residues. V shed 4 bases, J shed 11 bases, and the junction held 5 bases outside the gene matches.

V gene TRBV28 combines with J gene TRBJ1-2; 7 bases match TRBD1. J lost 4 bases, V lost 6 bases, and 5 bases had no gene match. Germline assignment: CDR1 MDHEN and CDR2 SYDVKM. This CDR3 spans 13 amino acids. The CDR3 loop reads CASRTGQVYGYTF. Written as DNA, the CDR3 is TGTGCCAGCAGAACAGGACAGGTCTATGGCTACACCTTC.

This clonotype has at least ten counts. CDR3 amino acids: CASKGPFTGELFF. As DNA, the CDR3 is TGTGCCAGCAAGGGGCCCTTCACCGGGGAGCTGTTTTTT. V gene TRBV28 combines with J gene TRBJ2-2, with TRBD1 as a possible D gene (5 bases). Germline V gene data show CDR1 as MDHEN and CDR2 as SYDVKM. The CDR3 is 13 amino acids. V lost 7 bases and J lost 4, with 10 bases in between.

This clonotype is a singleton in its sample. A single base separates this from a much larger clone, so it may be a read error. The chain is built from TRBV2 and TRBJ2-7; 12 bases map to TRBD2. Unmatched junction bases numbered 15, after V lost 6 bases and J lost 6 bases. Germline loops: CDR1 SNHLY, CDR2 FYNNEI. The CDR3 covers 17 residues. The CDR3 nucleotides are TGTGCCAGCAGAGTATCATTACTAGCGGGAGGCGGCTGCGAGCAGTACTTC. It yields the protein CASRVSLLAGGGCEQYF.

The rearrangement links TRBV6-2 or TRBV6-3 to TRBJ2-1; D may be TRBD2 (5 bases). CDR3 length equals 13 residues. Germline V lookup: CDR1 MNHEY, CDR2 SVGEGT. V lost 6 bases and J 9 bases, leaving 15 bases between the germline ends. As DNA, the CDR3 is TGTGCCAGCAGCTCCCCGGGGAGTCGTGAGCAGTTCTTC. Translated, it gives CASSSPGSREQFF.

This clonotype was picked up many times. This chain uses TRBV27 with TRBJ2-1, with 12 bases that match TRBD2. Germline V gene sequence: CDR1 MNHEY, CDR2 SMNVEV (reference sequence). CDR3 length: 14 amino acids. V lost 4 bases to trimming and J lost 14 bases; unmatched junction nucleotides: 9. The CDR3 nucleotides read TGTGCCAGCAGTTCCCTCGCTAGCGGGAGGGACAAGTTCTTC. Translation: CASSSLASGRDKFF.

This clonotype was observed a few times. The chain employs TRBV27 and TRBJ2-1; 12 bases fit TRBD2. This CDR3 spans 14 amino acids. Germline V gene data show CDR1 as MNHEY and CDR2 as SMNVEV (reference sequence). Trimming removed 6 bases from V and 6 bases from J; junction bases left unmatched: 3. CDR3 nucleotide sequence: TGTGCCAGCAGCGGACTAGCGGGGTCCAATGAGCAGTTCTTC. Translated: CASSGLAGSNEQFF.

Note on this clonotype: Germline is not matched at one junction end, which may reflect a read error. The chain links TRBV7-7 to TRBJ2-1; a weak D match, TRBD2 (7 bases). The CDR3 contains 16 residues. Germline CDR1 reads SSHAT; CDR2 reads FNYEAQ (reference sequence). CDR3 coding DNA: TGTGCTAGCAGCTCAGATGGGGGGGCGAGGTCCAATGAGCAGTTCTTC. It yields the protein CASSSDGGARSNEQFF.

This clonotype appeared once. Here the CDR3 DNA reads TGTGCCAGCAGTCCCGTTCTGGACGGACCCTACGAGCAGTACTTC. The encoded protein is CASSPVLDGPYEQYF. V is TRBV6-1 and J is TRBJ2-7; D gene unclear. Germline CDR1 is MNHNS and CDR2 is SASEGT. The CDR3 runs 15 residues. Trimming cost V 5 bases and J 2 bases, with 16 bases left between them.

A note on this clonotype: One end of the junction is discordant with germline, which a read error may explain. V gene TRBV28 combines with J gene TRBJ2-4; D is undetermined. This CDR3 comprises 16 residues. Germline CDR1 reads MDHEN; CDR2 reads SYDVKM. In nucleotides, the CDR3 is TGTGCCAGCAGTTCCTCAGACACCTTAGCCGAAAACATTCAGTACTTC. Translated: CASSSSDTLAENIQYF.

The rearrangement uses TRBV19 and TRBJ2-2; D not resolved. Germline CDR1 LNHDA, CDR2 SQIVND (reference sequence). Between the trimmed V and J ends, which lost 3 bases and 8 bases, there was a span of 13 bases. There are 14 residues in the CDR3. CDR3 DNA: TGTGCCAGTAGTATTTCGGGCCGGCCGGGGGAGCTGTTTTTT. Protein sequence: CASSISGRPGELFF.

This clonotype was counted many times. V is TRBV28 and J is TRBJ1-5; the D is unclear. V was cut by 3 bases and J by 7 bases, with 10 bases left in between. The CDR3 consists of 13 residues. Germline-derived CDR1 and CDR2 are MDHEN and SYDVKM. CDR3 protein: CASSLLAVQPQHF. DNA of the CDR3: TGTGCCAGCAGTTTGTTAGCGGTCCAGCCCCAGCATTTT. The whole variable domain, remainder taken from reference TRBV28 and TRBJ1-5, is DVKVTQSSRYLVKRTGEKVFLECVQDMDHENMFWYRQDPGLGLRLIYFSYDVKMKEKGDIPEGYSVSREKKERFSLILESASTNQTSMYLCASSLLAVQPQHFGDGTRLSIL.

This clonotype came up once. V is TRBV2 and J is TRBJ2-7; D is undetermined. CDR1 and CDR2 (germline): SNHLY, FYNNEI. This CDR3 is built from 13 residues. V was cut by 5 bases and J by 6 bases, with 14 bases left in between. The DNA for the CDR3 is TGTGCCAGCAGTTCCCAGGCCACGGGCGAGCAGTACTTC. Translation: CASSSQATGEQYF.